Shown below are 20 T cell receptor beta chains from a single sample sequenced in a study of T cells after yellow fever vaccination (dated by TCRdb to the late 2010s). Receptors were amplified or captured by 5' RACE. The sequencing machine was an Illumina HiSeq 2500. Through fastp at Q25 and MiXCR, TCRdb rebuilt clones from the public reads, retaining in-frame beta chains. All rows with the same CDR3 protein become a single entry with the most common DNA and genes. For this sample the table gives under 600,000 distinct CDR3 sequences, of which roughly 13% were detected only once. The top ten clonotypes cover over 13% of the sample. The treatment or condition label, read with the paper, signifies: live attenuated yellow fever vaccine strain. Sequenced material: PBMCs, taken on the day of the yellow fever booster vaccination. The origin of the receptors is a man aged 25 to 40 who received the YFV17D yellow fever vaccine.

This clonotype was counted once. The chain is built from TRBV15 and TRBJ1-4; D unclear. CDR1 is LNHNV and CDR2 is YYDKDF in the germline V gene (reference sequence). The ends were cut back, 1 base at V and 6 bases at J, with 12 bases in the middle. The CDR3 loop spans 15 amino acids. In nucleotides, the CDR3 is TGTGCCACCAGCAGAGGCAGCGGGTCGGATGAAAAACTGTTTTTT. As protein: CATSRGSGSDEKLFF.

The chain couples TRBV29-1 to TRBJ2-5, with unresolved D. V was clipped by 4 bases and J by 5 bases, with 11 bases between them. This CDR3 comprises 12 residues. Germline values: CDR1 SQVTM, CDR2 ANQGSEA. CDR3 nucleotides: TGCAGCGTTGCTGTTCCGTCGGAGACCCAGTACTTC. Encoded protein: CSVAVPSETQYF.

This clonotype was counted a few times. The chain uses TRBV5-1 and TRBJ2-1; possible D gene TRBD1, 6 bases. V was pared by 4 bases and J by 5 bases, with 16 bases between. Germline CDR1 reads SGHRS; CDR2 reads YFSETQ. This CDR3 spans 15 amino acids. The CDR3 DNA is TGCGCCAGCAGCAGGGCAGGGGAACTCAACAATGAGCAGTTCTTC. It translates to CASSRAGELNNEQFF. The full variable domain, in which reference TRBV5-1 and TRBJ2-1 provide the parts outside the CDR3, is KAGVTQTPRYLIKTRGQQVTLSCSPISGHRSVSWYQQTPGQGLQFLFEYFSETQRNKGNFPGRFSGRQFSNSRSEMNVSTLELGDSALYLCASSRAGELNNEQFFGPGTRLTVL.

As to this clonotype: One end of the junction does not line up with germline, which may come from a read error. The V gene is TRBV5-4, the J gene TRBJ2-1; possible D gene TRBD1, 7 bases. The V gene's germline CDR1 is SGHNT and CDR2 YYREEE (reference sequence). This CDR3 is 17 amino acids long. CDR3 amino acids: CSSSRSLQGGPLVEQFF. The CDR3 bases are TGTTCCAGCAGCCGAAGTCTTCAGGGGGGCCCGCTTGTTGAGCAGTTCTTC.

This clonotype was observed a few times. The CDR3 reads CASSLDRGIAQHTQYF. CDR3 sequence (DNA): TGTGCCAGCAGCTTAGACAGGGGGATAGCACAGCATACGCAGTATTTT. The gene calls are TRBV7-9 and TRBJ2-3; 8 bases line up with TRBD1. CDR1 and CDR2 from the germline V gene are SEHNR and FQNEAQ (reference sequence). V shed 1 base, J shed 7 bases, and the junction held 10 bases outside the gene matches. CDR3 length equals 16 residues.

V gene TRBV3-1 combines with J gene TRBJ2-2; 9 bases are a match to TRBD1. In germline, CDR1 is LGHDT, CDR2 YNNKEL (reference sequence). CDR3 length equals 15 residues. V trimming: 5 bases; J trimming: 4 bases; junction bases outside the gene matches: 5. This CDR3 is CASSYRQGVTGELFF. In DNA, the CDR3 is TGTGCCAGCAGCTACCGACAGGGGGTCACCGGGGAGCTGTTTTTT.

This clonotype was counted a few times. CDR3 in amino acids: CASSYRIGEGFAGANVLTF. CDR3 nucleotide sequence: TGTGCCAGCAGTTACAGAATCGGGGAGGGCTTCGCTGGGGCCAACGTCCTGACTTTC. The chain uses TRBV6-2 or TRBV6-3 and TRBJ2-6; TRBD2 aligns across 7 bases. The CDR3 is made up of 19 amino acids. Germline V lookup: CDR1 MNHEY, CDR2 SVGEGT. V lost 2 bases and J lost 2; bases outside the gene matches: 12.

The rearrangement joins TRBV20-1 to TRBJ2-1; possible D gene TRBD1, 6 bases. Per germline, CDR1 DFQATT and CDR2 SNEGSKA (reference sequence). CDR3 size: 16 residues. The V gene lost 2 bases and the J gene lost 3 bases, with 17 bases spanning the gap. The CDR3 DNA is TGCAGTGCTAGACATTCCAGGGGCACCAACTACAATGAGCAGTTCTTC. Protein sequence: CSARHSRGTNYNEQFF.

This clonotype was detected only a few times. The chain recombines TRBV7-9 with TRBJ1-1; TRBD1 matches at 8 bases. The germline V gene has CDR1 SEHNR and CDR2 FQNEAQ (reference sequence). Trimming cost V 2 bases and J 4 bases; bases outside gene matches: 6. CDR3 length: 15 amino acids. CDR3 nucleotide sequence: TGTGCCAGCAGCTTATTAAGGACAGGGACCACTGAAGCTTTCTTT. The encoded protein is CASSLLRTGTTEAFF.

The chain has TRBV6-2 or TRBV6-3 and TRBJ2-7; 8 nucleotides align to TRBD1. CDR1 is MNHEY, CDR2 SVGEGT, per germline. This CDR3 region has 16 residues. V lost 7 bases to trimming and J lost 1 base; unmatched junction nucleotides: 12. The CDR3, as DNA: TGTGCCAGCAAGCTCACGGACAGGGTCCTTTCCTACGAGCAGTACTTC. This translates into CASKLTDRVLSYEQYF.

The chain uses TRBV24-1 and TRBJ2-1; 8 nucleotides agree with TRBD2. Germline values: CDR1 KGHDR, CDR2 SFDVKD. The V gene end was trimmed by 0 bases and the J gene end by 13 bases; junction bases not matched to a gene: 7. The CDR3 has 14 residues. DNA for the CDR3: TGTGCCACCAGTGATTTGCCGACGGGAGGGCACCAGTTCTTC. Translating gives CATSDLPTGGHQFF.

This clonotype was counted a few times. The V call is TRBV7-9, the J call TRBJ1-1; no reliable D call. The CDR3 spans 12 residues. V was trimmed by 2 bases and J by 5 bases, leaving 6 bases between them. Germline loops: CDR1 SEHNR, CDR2 FQNEAQ (reference sequence). The CDR3 region is CASSLKVTEAFF. CDR3 DNA: TGTGCCAGCAGCTTAAAAGTAACTGAAGCTTTCTTT.

The chain carries TRBV20-1 and TRBJ2-1, with D possibly being TRBD2 (5 bases). The germline V gene encodes CDR1 DFQATT and CDR2 SNEGSKA (reference sequence). Trimming removed 3 bases at V and 3 bases at J, with 15 bases between. The CDR3 runs 15 residues. CDR3 loop: CSASPPQRNYNEQFF. The DNA for the CDR3 is TGCAGTGCTAGCCCGCCGCAGCGGAACTACAATGAGCAGTTCTTC.

This clonotype occurred many times. V is TRBV9 and J is TRBJ2-1; D call uncertain. This CDR3 spans 15 amino acids. Germline assignment: CDR1 SGDLS and CDR2 YYNGEE. V gave up 0 bases and J gave up 9 bases, with 16 bases separating them. CDR3 region: CASSVDFSSITEQFF. For the CDR3, the DNA is TGTGCCAGCAGCGTAGATTTTAGTAGTATCACTGAGCAGTTCTTC.

In its sample, this clonotype was seen many times. This sequence joins TRBV7-2 and TRBJ2-2, with TRBD1 as a possible D gene (5 bases). Per germline, CDR1 SGHTA and CDR2 FQGNSA. V was pared by 3 bases and J by 5 bases, with 16 bases between. This CDR3 is 16 amino acids long. The CDR3 DNA is TGTGCCAGCAGCTTTTCCCTAGGGGCAGGAACCGGGGAGCTGTTTTTT. Its translation: CASSFSLGAGTGELFF. The variable domain in full, with the rest retrieved from reference TRBV7-2 and TRBJ2-2, is GAGVSQSPSNKVTEKGKDVELRCDPISGHTALYWYRQSLGQGLEFLIYFQGNSAPDKSGLPSDRFSAERTGGSVSTLTIQRTQQEDSAVYLCASSFSLGAGTGELFFGEGSRLTVL.

The rearrangement uses TRBV20-1 and TRBJ2-3, with D tentatively TRBD1 or TRBD2 (5 bases each). The V and J ends lost 3 bases and 0 bases respectively, with 10 bases between them. From germline, CDR1 is DFQATT and CDR2 SNEGSKA (reference sequence). The CDR3 loop spans 14 amino acids. The CDR3 nucleotides read TGCAGTGCTAGGGGACCCGGAAGCACAGATACGCAGTATTTT. It specifies CSARGPGSTDTQYF.

The rearrangement links TRBV7-2 to TRBJ1-1; D might be TRBD1 (5 bases). Germline V CDR1 and CDR2: SGHTA, FQGNSA. The CDR3 has 16 amino acids. Trimming removed 1 base from V and 4 bases from J, with 16 bases in between. In DNA form, the CDR3 reads TGTGCCAGCAGCTTAGGCGGGGCCCTAAGAGGCACTGAAGCTTTCTTT. Encoded protein: CASSLGGALRGTEAFF.

J is TRBJ2-1 and V is TRBV9, with 8 bases aligning to TRBD1. Trimming cost V 1 base and J 8 bases; bases outside gene matches: 8. The CDR3 consists of 15 residues. Germline values: CDR1 SGDLS, CDR2 YYNGEE. CDR3 residues: CASSVLNRGTDEQFF. CDR3 nucleotides: TGTGCCAGCAGCGTACTTAACAGGGGGACAGATGAGCAGTTCTTC.

The chain is built from TRBV6-2 or TRBV6-3 and TRBJ2-6, with D possibly TRBD2 on 5 matching bases. The V gene lost 2 bases and the J gene lost 1 base, with 9 bases spanning the gap. Germline CDR1 and CDR2: MNHEY and SVGEGT. The CDR3 is 16 amino acids. The CDR3 bases are TGTGCCAGCAGTTACGTCCGCGGGTCTGGGGCCAACGTCCTGACTTTC. The encoded protein is CASSYVRGSGANVLTF.

The V call is TRBV6-5, the J call TRBJ2-7; 9 nucleotides match TRBD1. CDR1 is MNHEY, CDR2 SVGAGI, per germline. The CDR3 totals 15 residues. V shed 4 bases and J 5 bases; nucleotides not matched to a gene: 9. In DNA, the CDR3 is TGTGCCAGCAGTTCTTTTGTAGGGACAGGGAACGAGCAGTACTTC. Translation gives CASSSFVGTGNEQYF.